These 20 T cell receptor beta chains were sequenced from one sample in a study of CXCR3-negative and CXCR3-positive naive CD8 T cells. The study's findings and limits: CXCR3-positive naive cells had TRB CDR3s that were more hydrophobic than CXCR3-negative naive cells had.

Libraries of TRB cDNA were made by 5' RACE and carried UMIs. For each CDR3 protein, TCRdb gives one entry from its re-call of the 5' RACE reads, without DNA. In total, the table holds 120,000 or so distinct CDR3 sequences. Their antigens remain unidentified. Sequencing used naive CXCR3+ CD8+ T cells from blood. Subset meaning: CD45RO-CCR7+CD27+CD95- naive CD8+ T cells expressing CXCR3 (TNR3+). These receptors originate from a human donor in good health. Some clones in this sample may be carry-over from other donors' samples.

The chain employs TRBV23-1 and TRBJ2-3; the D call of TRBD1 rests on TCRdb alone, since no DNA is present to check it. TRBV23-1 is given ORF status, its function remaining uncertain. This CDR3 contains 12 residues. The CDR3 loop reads CASSRDSDTQYF.

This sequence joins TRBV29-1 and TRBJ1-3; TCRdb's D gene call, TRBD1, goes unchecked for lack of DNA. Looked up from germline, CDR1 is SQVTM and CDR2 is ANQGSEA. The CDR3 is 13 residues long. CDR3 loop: CSVTGIGGNTIYF.

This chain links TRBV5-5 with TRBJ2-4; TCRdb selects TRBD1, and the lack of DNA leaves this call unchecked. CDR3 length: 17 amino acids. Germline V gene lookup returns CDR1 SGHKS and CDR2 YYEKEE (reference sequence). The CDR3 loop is CASSLWGRGTEKNIQYF.

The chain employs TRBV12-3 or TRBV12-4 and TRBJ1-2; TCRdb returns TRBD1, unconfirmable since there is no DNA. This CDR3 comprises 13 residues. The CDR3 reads CATQPPQNYGYTF.

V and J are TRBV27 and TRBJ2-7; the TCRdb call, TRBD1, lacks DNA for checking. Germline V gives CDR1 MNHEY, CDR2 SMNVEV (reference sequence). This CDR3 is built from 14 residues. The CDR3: CASSWDGASYEQYF.

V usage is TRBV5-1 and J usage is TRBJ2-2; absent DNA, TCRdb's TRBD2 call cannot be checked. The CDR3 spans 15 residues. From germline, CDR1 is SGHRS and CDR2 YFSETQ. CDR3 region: CASSPGLAGERELFF.

CDR3 in amino acids: CASSLVRELNNEQFF. V is TRBV7-9 and J is TRBJ2-1; TCRdb outputs TRBD2, but without DNA this stays unchecked. CDR3 size: 15 residues. Germline CDR1 is SEHNR and CDR2 is FQNEAQ (reference sequence).

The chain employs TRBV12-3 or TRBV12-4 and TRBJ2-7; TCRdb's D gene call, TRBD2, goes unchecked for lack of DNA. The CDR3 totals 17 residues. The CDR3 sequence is CASSTLAGPTHEEEQYF.

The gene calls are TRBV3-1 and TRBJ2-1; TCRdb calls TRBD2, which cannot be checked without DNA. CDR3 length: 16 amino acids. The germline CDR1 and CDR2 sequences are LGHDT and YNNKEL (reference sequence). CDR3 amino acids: CASSQEGSGRANEQFF.

The CDR3 is CASSLGIDEQFF. The chain recombines TRBV28 with TRBJ2-1. CDR1 is MDHEN, CDR2 SYDVKM, per germline. This CDR3 region has 12 residues. Variable domain in full (rest from reference TRBV28 and TRBJ2-1): DVKVTQSSRYLVKRTGEKVFLECVQDMDHENMFWYRQDPGLGLRLIYFSYDVKMKEKGDIPEGYSVSREKKERFSLILESASTNQTSMYLCASSLGIDEQFFGPGTRLTVL.

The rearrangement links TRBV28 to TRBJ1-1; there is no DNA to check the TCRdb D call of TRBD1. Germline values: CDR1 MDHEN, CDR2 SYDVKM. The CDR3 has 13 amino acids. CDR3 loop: CASTGRMNTEAFF. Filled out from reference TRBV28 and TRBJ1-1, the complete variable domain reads DVKVTQSSRYLVKRTGEKVFLECVQDMDHENMFWYRQDPGLGLRLIYFSYDVKMKEKGDIPEGYSVSREKKERFSLILESASTNQTSMYLCASTGRMNTEAFFGQGTRLTVV.

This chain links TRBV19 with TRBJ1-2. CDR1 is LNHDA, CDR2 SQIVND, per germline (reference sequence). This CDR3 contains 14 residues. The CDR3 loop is CASGPGTSWKGYTF.

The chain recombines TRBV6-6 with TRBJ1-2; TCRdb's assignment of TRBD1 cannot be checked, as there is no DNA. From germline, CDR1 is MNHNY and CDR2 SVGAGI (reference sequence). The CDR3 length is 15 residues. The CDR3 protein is CASSYSWQGANGYTF.

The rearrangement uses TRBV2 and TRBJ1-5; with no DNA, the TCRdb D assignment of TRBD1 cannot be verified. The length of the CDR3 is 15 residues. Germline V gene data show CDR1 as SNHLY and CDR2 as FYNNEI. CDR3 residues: CASLKSRESNQPQHF.

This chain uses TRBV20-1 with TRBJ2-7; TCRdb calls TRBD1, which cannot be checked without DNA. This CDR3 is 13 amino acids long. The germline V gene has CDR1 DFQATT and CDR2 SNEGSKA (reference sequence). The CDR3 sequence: CSARGLTGGEQYF.

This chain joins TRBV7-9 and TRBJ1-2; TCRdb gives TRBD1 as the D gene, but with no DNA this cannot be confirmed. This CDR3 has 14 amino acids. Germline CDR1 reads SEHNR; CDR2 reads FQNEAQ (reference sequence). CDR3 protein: CASSSDRGLDGYTF. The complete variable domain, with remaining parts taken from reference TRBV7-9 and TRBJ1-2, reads DTGVSQNPRHKITKRGQNVTFRCDPISEHNRLYWYRQTLGQGPEFLTYFQNEAQLEKSRLLSDRFSAERPKGSFSTLEIQRTEQGDSAMYLCASSSDRGLDGYTFGSGTRLTVV.

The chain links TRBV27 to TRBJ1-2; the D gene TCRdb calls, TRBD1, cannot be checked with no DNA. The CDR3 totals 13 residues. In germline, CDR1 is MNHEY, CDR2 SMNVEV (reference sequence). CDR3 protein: CASSSGTAYGYTF.

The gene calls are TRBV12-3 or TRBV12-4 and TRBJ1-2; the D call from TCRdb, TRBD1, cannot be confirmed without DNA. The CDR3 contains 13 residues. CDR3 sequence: CASSPPQDYGYTF.

The CDR3 is CASSQVPKAGTGGPRYQETQYF. The chain is built from TRBV14 and TRBJ2-5; TCRdb proposes TRBD1, but this gene call is untestable without DNA. Germline loops: CDR1 SGHDN, CDR2 FVKESK. The CDR3 totals 22 residues.

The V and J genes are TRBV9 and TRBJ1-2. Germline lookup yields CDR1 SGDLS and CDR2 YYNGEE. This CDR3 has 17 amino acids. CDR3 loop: CASNKDRTSPLNYGYTF.